Shown below are 10 T cell receptor beta chains from a single sample sequenced in a study of blood T cell repertoires in COVID-19. Sequencing was performed with immunoSEQ multiplex PCR; in TCRdb, only in-frame clones are kept and a portion is missing. The sample lists 300,000 to 400,000 clones, around 90% seen once, with roughly a tenth in the top ten. The sample consisted of peripheral blood. All receptors come from a man aged 25-40 years with COVID-19, enrolled during active disease.

The chain recombines TRBV19 with TRBJ2-1, with TRBD2 matching 7 bases. J lost 6 bases, V lost 7 bases, and 12 bases had no gene match. Germline V gene lookup returns CDR1 LNHDA and CDR2 SQIVND (reference sequence). The CDR3 is 15 amino acids. Here the CDR3 reads CASMPLGEGLNEQFF. CDR3 nucleotides: TGTGCCAGTATGCCCCTGGGGGAGGGCCTCAATGAGCAGTTCTTC.

This chain uses TRBV7-9 with TRBJ1-2; 7 nucleotides match TRBD1. The germline gives CDR1 SEHNR, CDR2 FQNEAQ (reference sequence). V shed 5 bases, J shed 8 bases, and the junction held 11 bases outside the gene matches. The CDR3 contains 14 residues. CDR3 DNA: TGTGCCAGCAGCGGGGGGTGGACAGGAAAAGGCTACACCTTC. This codes for CASSGGWTGKGYTF.

This clone was detected ten times or more. Other nucleotide sequences from this sample produce the same CDR3. The chain carries TRBV28 and TRBJ1-1, with no clear D. CDR1 is MDHEN, CDR2 SYDVKM, per germline. The CDR3 runs to 13 residues. Trimming removed 2 bases at V and 1 base at J, with 5 bases between. The CDR3 bases are TGTGCCAGCAGTTTAGACACGAACACTGAAGCTTTCTTT. Protein sequence: CASSLDTNTEAFF. The whole variable domain, remainder taken from reference TRBV28 and TRBJ1-1, is DVKVTQSSRYLVKRTGEKVFLECVQDMDHENMFWYRQDPGLGLRLIYFSYDVKMKEKGDIPEGYSVSREKKERFSLILESASTNQTSMYLCASSLDTNTEAFFGQGTRLTVV.

The chain combines TRBV19 with TRBJ2-3; 11 bases align to TRBD2. Germline trimming cut 4 bases from V and 13 bases from J; bases unmatched to any gene: 10. The CDR3 sequence is 14 residues long. Germline CDR1 reads LNHDA; CDR2 reads SQIVND (reference sequence). The CDR3 loop reads CASSTRTSGSSKYF. In DNA, the CDR3 is TGTGCCAGTAGTACCCGGACTAGCGGGTCCTCAAAGTATTTT.

This chain connects TRBV19 to TRBJ1-5, with 8 bases aligning to TRBD1. The CDR3 contains 15 residues. Unmatched junction bases numbered 8, after V lost 9 bases and J lost 1 base. Germline lookup yields CDR1 LNHDA and CDR2 SQIVND (reference sequence). In nucleotides, the CDR3 is TGTGCCAGCAGGGACGGACAGGGAAGCAATCAGCCCCAGCATTTT. It translates to CASRDGQGSNQPQHF.

The J gene is TRBJ1-1, the V gene TRBV6-5; weak D call: TRBD1 (6 bases). V lost 7 bases to trimming and J lost 1 base, with 13 bases between them. Germline loops: CDR1 MNHEY, CDR2 SVGAGI. This CDR3 has 14 residues. The CDR3 loop reads CASNLQGTNTEAFF. CDR3 DNA: TGTGCCAGCAACCTACAGGGAACGAACACTGAAGCTTTCTTT.

The chain is built from TRBV5-4 and TRBJ2-1; 8 bases line up with TRBD2. The CDR3 loop spans 15 amino acids. Per the germline V gene, CDR1 is SGHNT and CDR2 is YYREEE (reference sequence). Unmatched junction bases numbered 6, after V lost 4 bases and J lost 3 bases. The CDR3 nucleotides are TGTGCCAGCAGCCTCGGGAGCGGGAGCTACAATGAGCAGTTCTTC. Protein sequence: CASSLGSGSYNEQFF.

Turning to this clone: Other DNA sequences in the same sample also yield this CDR3. The V call is TRBV5-4, the J call TRBJ1-1; D not certain. V lost 0 bases and J lost 0, with 6 bases in between. This CDR3 has 14 amino acids. The germline V gene encodes CDR1 SGHNT and CDR2 YYREEE (reference sequence). The CDR3 DNA reads TGTGCCAGCAGCTTGGGCACTTTGAACACTGAAGCTTTCTTT. It specifies CASSLGTLNTEAFF.

This chain joins TRBV19 and TRBJ1-2, with 7 nucleotides matching TRBD1. The ends lost 7 bases at V and 5 bases at J; junction bases unmatched: 10. There are 14 residues in the CDR3. Per the germline V gene, CDR1 is LNHDA and CDR2 is SQIVND (reference sequence). CDR3 nucleotide sequence: TGTGCCAGTATGCCGCCCGAGGGGGCTTATGGCTACACCTTC. Amino acids: CASMPPEGAYGYTF.

The chain couples TRBV4-1 to TRBJ1-1, with 8 bases aligning to TRBD1. V lost 2 bases, J lost 5 bases, and 7 bases stayed unmatched. This CDR3 is 15 amino acids long. Germline values: CDR1 MGHRA, CDR2 YSYEKL. CDR3 residues: CASSQYTGGLTEAFF. DNA for the CDR3: TGCGCCAGCAGCCAATACACAGGGGGGTTAACTGAAGCTTTCTTT.